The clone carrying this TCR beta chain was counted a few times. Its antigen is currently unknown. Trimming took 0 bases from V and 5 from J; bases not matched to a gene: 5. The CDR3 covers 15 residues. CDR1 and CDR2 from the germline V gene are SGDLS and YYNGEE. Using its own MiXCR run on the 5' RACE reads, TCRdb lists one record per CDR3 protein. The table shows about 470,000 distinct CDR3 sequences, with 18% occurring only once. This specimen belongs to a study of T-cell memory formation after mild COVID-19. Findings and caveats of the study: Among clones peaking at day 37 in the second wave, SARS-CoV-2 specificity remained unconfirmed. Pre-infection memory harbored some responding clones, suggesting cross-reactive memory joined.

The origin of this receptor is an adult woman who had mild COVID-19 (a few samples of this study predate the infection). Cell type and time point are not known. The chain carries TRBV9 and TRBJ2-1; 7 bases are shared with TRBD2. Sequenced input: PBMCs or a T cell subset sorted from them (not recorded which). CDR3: CASSVAGGPHNEQFF. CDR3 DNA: TGTGCCAGCAGCGTAGCGGGGGGACCCCACAATGAGCAGTTCTTC.